This note documents a single T cell receptor (beta chain) sequence. What it binds is not known. The data were taken from a study of identical twins. Study-level points and caveats: It was possible that invariant MAIT and iNKT cells partly confounded the zero-insertion analyses. The abundant beta clonotypes from cord blood had fewer insertions, and memory repertoires had none of this.

Germline CDR1 reads SEHNR; CDR2 reads FQNEAQ (reference sequence). The V gene lost 2 bases and the J gene lost 4 bases, with 6 bases spanning the gap. This CDR3 is 12 amino acids long. Unique molecular identifiers were present on the cDNA, which also gained a universal primer site by template switching. TCRdb called the 5' RACE reads again in MiXCR, with one record for every CDR3 protein. Of roughly 350,000 distinct CDR3 sequences listed, approximately 8.8% are singletons. The sample taken for sequencing was naive T cells sorted from blood. The V call is TRBV7-9, the J call TRBJ2-7, with D unclear. The receptor's source is a woman aged 50 to 60 in good health. CDR3 in DNA: TGTGCCAGCAGCTTAATGGCGTACGAGCAGTACTTC. Its translation is CASSLMAYEQYF.